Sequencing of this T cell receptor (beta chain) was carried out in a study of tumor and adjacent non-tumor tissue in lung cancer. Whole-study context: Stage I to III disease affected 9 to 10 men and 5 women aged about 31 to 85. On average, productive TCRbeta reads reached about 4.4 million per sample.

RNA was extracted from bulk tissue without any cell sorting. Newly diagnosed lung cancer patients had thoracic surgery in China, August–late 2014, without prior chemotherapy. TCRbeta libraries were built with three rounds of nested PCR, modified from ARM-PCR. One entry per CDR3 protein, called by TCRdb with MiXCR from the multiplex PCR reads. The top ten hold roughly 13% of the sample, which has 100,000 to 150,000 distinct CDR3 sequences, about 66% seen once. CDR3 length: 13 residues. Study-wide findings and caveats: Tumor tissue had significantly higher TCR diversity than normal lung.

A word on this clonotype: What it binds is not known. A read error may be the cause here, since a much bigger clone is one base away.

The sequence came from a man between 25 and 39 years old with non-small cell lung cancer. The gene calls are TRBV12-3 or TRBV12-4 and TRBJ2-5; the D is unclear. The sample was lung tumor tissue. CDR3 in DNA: TGTACCAGCAGCCCCACAGTTCAAGAGACCCAGTACTTC. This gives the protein CTSSPTVQETQYF.